This T cell receptor (beta chain) originates from a study of OX40 agonist ivuxolimab in advanced cancers. Study in general: Patients were given ivuxolimab, an antibody that agonizes OX40 (CD134).

Trimming stripped 0 bases from V and 7 bases from J, with 17 bases between. CDR1 is SGDLS and CDR2 is YYNGEE in the germline V gene. This CDR3 is 16 amino acids long. Study findings and constraints: Within 6 weeks, CD4+ and CD8+ blood T cells expanded clonally at 0.1 to 3.0 mg/kg. Normalized T-cell clonal expansion was also low in some nonresponders. No antigen was identified for the clonally expanded peripheral T cells.

For this clone: Its antigen is currently unknown.

Some clones are missing from TCRdb's copy, which holds only in-frame ones; the method was immunoSEQ multiplex PCR. The data show under 85,000 clones, with 65% to 90% seen just once and about 3% held by the top ten. The starting material was CD4+ or CD8+ T cells sorted from blood, obtained in a trial of the OX40 agonist ivuxolimab. This receptor was identified in an adult with an advanced solid tumor such as melanoma, head and neck, liver or kidney cancer. The J gene is TRBJ2-1, the V gene TRBV9; D is undetermined. CDR3 residues: CASSVEDITYRNEQFF. The CDR3 DNA follows: TGTGCCAGCAGCGTAGAAGATATCACCTACAGAAATGAGCAGTTCTTC.